The present TCR beta chain was sequenced within a study of blood T cells in healthy people across ages. Primed by a sample-barcoded 5' primer and a J-beta primer mix, a second PCR proceeded for about 7 to 12 cycles. Every molecule of cDNA carried a tag from a template-switch adaptor with 12 random nucleotides. Each CDR3 protein is one row after TCRdb ran MiXCR on the 5' RACE reads. The sample holds around 1,900,000 distinct CDR3 sequences; about 39% are singletons and the top ten take about 23%. Isolating PBMCs gave at least 6 million of these cells per sample. The V segment lost 2 bases and the J segment 3 bases; nucleotides outside the gene matches: 4. The CDR3 loop spans 15 amino acids.

The source material was blood. This sequence was found in a human donor in good health. The gene calls are TRBV12-3 or TRBV12-4 and TRBJ1-5; 7 nucleotides align to TRBD1. For the CDR3, the DNA is TGTGCCAGCAGTTTATCGGGACAGCACAATCAGCCCCAGCATTTT. It encodes CASSLSGQHNQPQHF.